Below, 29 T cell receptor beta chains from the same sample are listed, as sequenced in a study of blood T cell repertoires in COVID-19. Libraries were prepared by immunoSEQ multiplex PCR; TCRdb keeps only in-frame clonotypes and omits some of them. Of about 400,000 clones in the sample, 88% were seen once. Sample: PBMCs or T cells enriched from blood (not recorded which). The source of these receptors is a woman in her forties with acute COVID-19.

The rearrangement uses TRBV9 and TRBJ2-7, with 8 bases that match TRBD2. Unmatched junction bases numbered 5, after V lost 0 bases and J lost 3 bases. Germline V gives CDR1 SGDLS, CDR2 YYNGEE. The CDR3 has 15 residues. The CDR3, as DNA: TGTGCCAGCAGCGTAGGGTCCGCGGGGGGCTACGAGCAGTACTTC. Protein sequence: CASSVGSAGGYEQYF.

CDR3 protein: CASSLRLNGQYNEQFF. The CDR3, as DNA: TGCGCCAGCAGCCTGCGACTTAACGGACAGTACAATGAGCAGTTCTTC. J is TRBJ2-1 and V is TRBV4-1; possible D gene TRBD1, 6 bases. The germline V and J ends were trimmed by 4 bases and 4 bases, with 17 bases remaining between them. From germline, CDR1 is MGHRA and CDR2 YSYEKL. CDR3 length: 16 amino acids.

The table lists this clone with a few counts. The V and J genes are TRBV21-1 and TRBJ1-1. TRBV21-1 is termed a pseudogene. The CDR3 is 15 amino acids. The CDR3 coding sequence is TGTGCCAGCAGCAAAGGGAGGGAGAAGTGGACTGAAGCTTTCTTT. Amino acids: CASSKGREKWTEAFF.

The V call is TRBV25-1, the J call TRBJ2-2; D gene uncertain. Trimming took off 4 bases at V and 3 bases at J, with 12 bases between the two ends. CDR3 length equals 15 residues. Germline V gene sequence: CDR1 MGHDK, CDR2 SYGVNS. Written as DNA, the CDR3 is TGTGCCAGCAGTGGACGAGGCAGATACACCGGGGAGCTGTTTTTT. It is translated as CASSGRGRYTGELFF.

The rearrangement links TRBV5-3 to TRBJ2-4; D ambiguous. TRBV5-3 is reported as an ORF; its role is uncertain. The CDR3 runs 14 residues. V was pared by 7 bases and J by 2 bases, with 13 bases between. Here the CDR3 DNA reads TGTGCCAGAGGAAAGTGGCGGTCCAAAAACATTCAGTACTTC. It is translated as CARGKWRSKNIQYF.

CDR3 sequence (DNA): TGTGCCAGCAGCGTAGCTCGGGGAGGGCATAGCGAAGCTTTCTTT. Protein: CASSVARGGHSEAFF. The V and J genes are TRBV9 and TRBJ1-1, with D unclear. CDR1 is SGDLS, CDR2 YYNGEE, per germline. With 0 bases removed from V and 8 bases from J, the gap between germline ends came to 17 bases. The CDR3 is made up of 15 amino acids.

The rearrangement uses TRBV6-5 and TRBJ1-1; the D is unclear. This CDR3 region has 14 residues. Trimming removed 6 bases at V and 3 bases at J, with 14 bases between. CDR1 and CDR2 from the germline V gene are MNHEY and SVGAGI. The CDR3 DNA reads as TGTGCCAGCAGCCCACAGAGTTGGGACACTGAAGCTTTCTTT. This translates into CASSPQSWDTEAFF.

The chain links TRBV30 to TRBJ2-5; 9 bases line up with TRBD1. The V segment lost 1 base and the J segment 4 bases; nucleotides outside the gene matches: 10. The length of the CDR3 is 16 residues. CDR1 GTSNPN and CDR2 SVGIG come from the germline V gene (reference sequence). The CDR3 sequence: CAWSAHSPGQGETQYF. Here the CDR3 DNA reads TGTGCCTGGAGTGCACATTCCCCGGGACAGGGAGAGACCCAGTACTTC.

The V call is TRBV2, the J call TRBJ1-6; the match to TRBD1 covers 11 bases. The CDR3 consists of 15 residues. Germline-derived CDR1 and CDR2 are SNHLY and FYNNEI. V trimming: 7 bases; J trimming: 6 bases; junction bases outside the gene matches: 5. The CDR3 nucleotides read TGTGCCAGCATAGGACAGGGGGCAATTAATTCACCCCTCCACTTT. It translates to CASIGQGAINSPLHF.

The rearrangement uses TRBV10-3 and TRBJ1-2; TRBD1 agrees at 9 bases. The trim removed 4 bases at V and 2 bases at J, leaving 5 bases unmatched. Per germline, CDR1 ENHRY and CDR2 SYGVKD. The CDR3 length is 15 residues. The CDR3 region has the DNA TGTGCCATCAGTGGGGGGACAGGGTCGAACTATGGCTACACCTTC. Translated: CAISGGTGSNYGYTF.

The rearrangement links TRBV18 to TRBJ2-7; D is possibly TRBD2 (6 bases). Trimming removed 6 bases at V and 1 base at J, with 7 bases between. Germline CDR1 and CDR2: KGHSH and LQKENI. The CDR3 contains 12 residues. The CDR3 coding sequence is TGTGCCAGCTCCGGGGGATCCTACGAGCAGTACTTC. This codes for CASSGGSYEQYF.

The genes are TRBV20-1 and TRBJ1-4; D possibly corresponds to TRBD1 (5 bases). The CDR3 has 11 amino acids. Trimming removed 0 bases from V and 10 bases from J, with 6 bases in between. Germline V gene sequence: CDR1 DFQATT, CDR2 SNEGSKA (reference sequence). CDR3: CSARDGAKLFF. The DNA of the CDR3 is TGCAGTGCTAGAGATGGGGCAAAACTGTTTTTT.

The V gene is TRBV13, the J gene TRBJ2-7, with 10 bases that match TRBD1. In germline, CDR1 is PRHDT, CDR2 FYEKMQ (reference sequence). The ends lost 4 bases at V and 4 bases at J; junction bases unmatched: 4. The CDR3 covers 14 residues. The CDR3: CASSSRQGAYEQYF. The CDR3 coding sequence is TGTGCCAGCAGCTCCCGACAGGGGGCTTACGAGCAGTACTTC.

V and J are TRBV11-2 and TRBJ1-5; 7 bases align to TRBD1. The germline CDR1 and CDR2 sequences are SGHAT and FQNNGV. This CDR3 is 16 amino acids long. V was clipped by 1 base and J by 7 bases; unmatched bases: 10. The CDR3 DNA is TGTGCCAGCAGCTTAGCAAGAGGGGGCGTAGCACAGCCCCAGCATTTT. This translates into CASSLARGGVAQPQHF. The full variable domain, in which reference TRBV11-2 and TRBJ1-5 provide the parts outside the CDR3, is EAGVAQSPRYKIIEKRQSVAFWCNPISGHATLYWYQQILGQGPKLLIQFQNNGVVDDSQLPKDRFSAERLKGVDSTLKIQPAKLEDSAVYLCASSLARGGVAQPQHFGDGTRLSIL.

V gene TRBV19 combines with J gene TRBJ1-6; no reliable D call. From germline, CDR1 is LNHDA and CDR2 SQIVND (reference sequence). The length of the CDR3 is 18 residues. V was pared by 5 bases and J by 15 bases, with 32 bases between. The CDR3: CASSQHHRLIRGGADLHF. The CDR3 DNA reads TGTGCCAGTAGTCAGCACCATCGACTGATTCGGGGAGGCGCGGACCTCCACTTT.

The CDR3 here is CASSPGLTFTEAFF. The DNA for the CDR3 is TGTGCCAGCAGTCCGGGACTCACGTTCACTGAAGCTTTCTTT. V gene TRBV6-5 combines with J gene TRBJ1-1, with D possibly matching TRBD1 (5 bases). The length of the CDR3 is 14 residues. The V gene's germline CDR1 is MNHEY and CDR2 SVGAGI. Trimming removed 5 bases at V and 4 bases at J, with 14 bases between.

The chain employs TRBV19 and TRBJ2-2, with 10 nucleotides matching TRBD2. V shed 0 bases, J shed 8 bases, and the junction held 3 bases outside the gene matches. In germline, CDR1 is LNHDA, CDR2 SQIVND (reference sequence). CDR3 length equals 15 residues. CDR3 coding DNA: TGTGCCAGTAGTATAGACCGGACTAGCGGTGGGGAGCTGTTTTTT. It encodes CASSIDRTSGGELFF.

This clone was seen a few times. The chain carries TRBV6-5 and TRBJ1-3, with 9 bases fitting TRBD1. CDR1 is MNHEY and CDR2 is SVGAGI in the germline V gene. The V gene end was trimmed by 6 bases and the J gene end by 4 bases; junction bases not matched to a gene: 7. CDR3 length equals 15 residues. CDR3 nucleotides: TGTGCCAGCAGCTCGACACAGGGGGCAGGAAACACCATATATTTT. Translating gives CASSSTQGAGNTIYF.

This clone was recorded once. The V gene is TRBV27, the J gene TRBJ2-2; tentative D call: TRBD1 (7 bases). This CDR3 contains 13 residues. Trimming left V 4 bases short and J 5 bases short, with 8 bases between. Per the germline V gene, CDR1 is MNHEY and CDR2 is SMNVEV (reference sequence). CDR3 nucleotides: TGTGCCAGCAGTTCAGGGGGGACCGGGGAGCTGTTTTTT. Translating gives CASSSGGTGELFF.

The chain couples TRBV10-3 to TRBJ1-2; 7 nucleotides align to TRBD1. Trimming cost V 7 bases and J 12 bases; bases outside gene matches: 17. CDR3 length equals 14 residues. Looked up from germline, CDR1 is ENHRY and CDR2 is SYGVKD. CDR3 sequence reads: CAIKDETGTELHTF. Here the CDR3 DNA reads TGTGCCATCAAAGACGAGACAGGGACTGAACTCCACACCTTC.

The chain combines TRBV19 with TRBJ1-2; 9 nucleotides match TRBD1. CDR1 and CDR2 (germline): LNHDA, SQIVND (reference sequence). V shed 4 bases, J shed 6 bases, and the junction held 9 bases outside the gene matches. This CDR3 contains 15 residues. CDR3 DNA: TGTGCCAGTAGTACCTCCGGGACAGGGATCGATGGCTACACCTTC. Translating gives CASSTSGTGIDGYTF.

The CDR3 loop is CASRETGAGQPQHF. The DNA of the CDR3 is TGTGCCAGCAGAGAGACAGGGGCCGGGCAGCCCCAGCATTTT. The J gene is TRBJ1-5, the V gene TRBV6-6, with 8 nucleotides matching TRBD1. J gave up 7 bases and V 6 bases, and 8 bases lay outside the gene matches. Germline values: CDR1 MNHNY, CDR2 SVGAGI (reference sequence). This CDR3 has 14 residues.

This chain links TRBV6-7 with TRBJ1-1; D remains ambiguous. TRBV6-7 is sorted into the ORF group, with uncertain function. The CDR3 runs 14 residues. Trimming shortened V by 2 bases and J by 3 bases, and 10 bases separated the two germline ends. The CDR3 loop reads CASSYRTQDTEAFF. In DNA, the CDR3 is TGTGCCAGCAGTTACAGGACTCAGGACACTGAAGCTTTCTTT.

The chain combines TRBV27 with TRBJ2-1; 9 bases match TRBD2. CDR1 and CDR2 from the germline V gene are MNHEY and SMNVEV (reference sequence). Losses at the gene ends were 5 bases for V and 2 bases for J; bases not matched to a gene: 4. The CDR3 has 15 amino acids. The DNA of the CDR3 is TGTGCCAGCAGTACGCGGGGGGGCCCCTACAATGAGCAGTTCTTC. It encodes CASSTRGGPYNEQFF.

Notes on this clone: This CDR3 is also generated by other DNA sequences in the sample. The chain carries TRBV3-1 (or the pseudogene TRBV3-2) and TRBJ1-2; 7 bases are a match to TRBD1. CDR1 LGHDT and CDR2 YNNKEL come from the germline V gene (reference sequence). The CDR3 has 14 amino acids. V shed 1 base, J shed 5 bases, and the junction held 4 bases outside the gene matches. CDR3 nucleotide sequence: TGTGCCAGCAGCCAAGGGACAGGAAGATATGGCTACACCTTC. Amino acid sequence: CASSQGTGRYGYTF.

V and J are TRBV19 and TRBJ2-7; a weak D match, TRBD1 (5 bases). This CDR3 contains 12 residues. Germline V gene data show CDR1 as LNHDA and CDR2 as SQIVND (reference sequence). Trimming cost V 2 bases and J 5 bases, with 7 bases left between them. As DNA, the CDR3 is TGTGCCAGTAGTATAAGGGGTGACGAGCAGTACTTC. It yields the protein CASSIRGDEQYF.

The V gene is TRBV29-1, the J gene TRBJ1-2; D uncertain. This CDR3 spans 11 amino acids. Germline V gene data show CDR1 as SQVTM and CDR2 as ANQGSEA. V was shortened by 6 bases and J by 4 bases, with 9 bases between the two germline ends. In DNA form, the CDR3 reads TGCAGCGTCGGAGGGTCCTATGGCTACACCTTC. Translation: CSVGGSYGYTF. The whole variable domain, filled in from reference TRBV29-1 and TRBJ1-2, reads SAVISQKPSRDICQRGTSLTIQCQVDSQVTMMFWYRQQPGQSLTLIATANQGSEATYESGFVIDKFPISRPNLTFSTLTVSNMSPEDSSIYLCSVGGSYGYTFGSGTRLTVV.

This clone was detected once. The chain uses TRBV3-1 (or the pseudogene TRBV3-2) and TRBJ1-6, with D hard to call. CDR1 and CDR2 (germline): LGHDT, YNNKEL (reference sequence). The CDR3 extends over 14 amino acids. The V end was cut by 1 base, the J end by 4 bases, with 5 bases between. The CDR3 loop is CASSQVQYNSPLHF. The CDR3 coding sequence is TGTGCCAGCAGCCAAGTACAGTATAATTCACCCCTCCACTTT.

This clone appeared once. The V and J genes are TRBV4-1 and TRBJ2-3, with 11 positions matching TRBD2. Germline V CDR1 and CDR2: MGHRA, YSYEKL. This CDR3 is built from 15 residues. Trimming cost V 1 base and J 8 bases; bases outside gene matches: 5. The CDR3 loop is CASSQALAGGGTQYF. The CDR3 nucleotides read TGCGCCAGCAGCCAAGCGCTAGCGGGGGGAGGTACGCAGTATTTT.